These 23 T cell receptor beta chains were sequenced from one sample in a study of identical twins. From the 5' RACE reads, TCRdb called clonotypes with MiXCR, one entry per CDR3 protein. The sample records approximately 590,000 distinct CDR3 sequences, 9.6% being singletons. A further study also used this sample, focusing on yellow fever vaccine responses in identical twins.

The sample taken for sequencing was PBMCs. These TCRs come from a woman younger than 35 in good health.

This clonotype turned up a few times. The chain links TRBV20-1 to TRBJ2-3; maybe TRBD1 (6 bases). Germline values: CDR1 DFQATT, CDR2 SNEGSKA (reference sequence). V lost 6 bases and J lost 2, with 12 bases in between. This CDR3 contains 13 residues. CDR3 nucleotide sequence: TGCAGTGCCTCTAGGGACACCACAGATACGCAGTATTTT. Its protein is CSASRDTTDTQYF.

This clonotype was seen more than once but under ten times. The chain carries TRBV3-1 and TRBJ2-3; D is possibly TRBD2 (6 bases). Trimming removed 0 bases from V and 2 bases from J, with 15 bases in between. The CDR3 is 17 amino acids. The germline gives CDR1 LGHDT, CDR2 YNNKEL (reference sequence). The CDR3 sequence is CASSQDAVAAPTDTQYF. In DNA, the CDR3 is TGTGCCAGCAGCCAAGACGCCGTAGCGGCCCCCACAGATACGCAGTATTTT.

This clonotype has ten or more counts. The CDR3 spells CASSLGHYDNSPLHF. CDR3 coding DNA: TGTGCCAGCAGCTTAGGACATTACGACAATTCACCCCTCCACTTT. This chain joins TRBV7-2 and TRBJ1-6; D not resolved. V lost 1 base to trimming and J lost 7 bases, with 11 bases between them. The CDR3 has 15 amino acids. The V gene's germline CDR1 is SGHTA and CDR2 FQGNSA. The entire variable domain, with the rest obtained from reference TRBV7-2 and TRBJ1-6, is as follows: GAGVSQSPSNKVTEKGKDVELRCDPISGHTALYWYRQSLGQGLEFLIYFQGNSAPDKSGLPSDRFSAERTGGSVSTLTIQRTQQEDSAVYLCASSLGHYDNSPLHFGNGTRLTVT.

This clonotype was observed at least ten times. V gene TRBV29-1 combines with J gene TRBJ2-7, with TRBD1 matching over 12 bases. Trimming at V came to 3 bases and at J to 6 bases, leaving 3 bases not matched to a gene. Germline V CDR1 and CDR2: SQVTM, ANQGSEA. The CDR3 runs to 13 residues. The CDR3 nucleotides are TGCAGCGTTGAGGGACAGGGGGCAGTCGAGCAGTACTTC. This sequence encodes CSVEGQGAVEQYF.

There are many counts of this clonotype. V is TRBV12-3 or TRBV12-4 and J is TRBJ2-1; TRBD2 agrees at 16 bases. V shed 7 bases and J 2 bases; nucleotides not matched to a gene: 11. The CDR3 runs 19 residues. The CDR3 bases are TGTGCCAGCACTCCCCGGGCCGGGACTAGCGGGAGGGCCTACAATGAGCAGTTCTTC. Translating it yields CASTPRAGTSGRAYNEQFF.

This clonotype has a count of ten or more. V is TRBV3-1 and J is TRBJ1-1; the D is unclear. The CDR3 spans 13 residues. V gave up 2 bases and J gave up 7 bases, with 11 bases separating them. Per germline, CDR1 LGHDT and CDR2 YNNKEL (reference sequence). The CDR3 bases are TGTGCCAGCAGCCAAACCCTAACTGGTGAAGCTTTCTTT. Its translation: CASSQTLTGEAFF.

As regards this clonotype: A much larger clonotype is one base distant, so this may be a read error. The chain couples TRBV7-2 to TRBJ2-1; D call uncertain. V was cut by 1 base and J by 8 bases, with 15 bases left in between. Germline V gene sequence: CDR1 SGHTA, CDR2 FQGNSA. This CDR3 is 15 amino acids long. DNA of the CDR3: TGTGCCAGCAGCTTAGGCCCGTTGCGTCAAGATGAGCAGTTCTTC. Amino acids: CASSLGPLRQDEQFF.

This clonotype was seen many times. V and J are TRBV27 and TRBJ1-4; maybe TRBD1 (6 bases). Germline V CDR1 and CDR2: MNHEY, SMNVEV (reference sequence). CDR3 length: 14 residues. Trimming stripped 2 bases from V and 3 bases from J, with 7 bases between. The CDR3, as DNA: TGTGCCAGCAGTTTACAGGGGTCTAATGAAAAACTGTTTTTT. Protein product: CASSLQGSNEKLFF.

J is TRBJ2-7 and V is TRBV20-1, with unresolved D. Germline CDR1 is DFQATT and CDR2 is SNEGSKA (reference sequence). CDR3 length: 11 amino acids. Trimming stripped 0 bases from V and 10 bases from J, with 10 bases between. CDR3 nucleotides: TGCAGTGCTAGAGATTTGGGCCGTCAGTACTTC. Protein product: CSARDLGRQYF.

The chain recombines TRBV4-1 with TRBJ2-5; 9 nucleotides agree with TRBD1. Germline CDR1 reads MGHRA; CDR2 reads YSYEKL. The trim removed 2 bases at V and 5 bases at J, leaving 9 bases unmatched. The CDR3 has 16 residues. CDR3 protein: CASSQHGQGQGETQYF. CDR3 nucleotides: TGCGCCAGCAGCCAACATGGACAGGGGCAGGGGGAGACCCAGTACTTC.

CDR3 in amino acids: CSVEFDGDTQYF. CDR3 nucleotides: TGCAGCGTTGAATTTGACGGAGATACGCAGTATTTT. V usage is TRBV29-1 and J usage is TRBJ2-3; D not certain. There are 12 residues in the CDR3. CDR1 is SQVTM and CDR2 is ANQGSEA in the germline V gene. Trimming removed 2 bases from V and 5 bases from J, with 8 bases in between.

J is TRBJ2-1 and V is TRBV7-2; TRBD1 or TRBD2 may be the D gene (6 bases each). The CDR3 sequence is 15 residues long. V lost 1 base and J 1 base, leaving 8 bases between the germline ends. CDR1 and CDR2 from the germline V gene are SGHTA and FQGNSA. The DNA of the CDR3 is TGTGCCAGCAGCTTAGGGGGGGCATCCTACAATGAGCAGTTCTTC. Protein: CASSLGGASYNEQFF.

This clonotype was counted a few times. This rearrangement joins TRBV28 to TRBJ2-7; 9 bases fit TRBD1. This CDR3 contains 15 residues. J was trimmed by 1 base and V by 10 bases; bases with no gene match: 11. Germline loops: CDR1 MDHEN, CDR2 SYDVKM. The CDR3 DNA reads TGTGCCACCTACAACACCGGGACAGGGTCCTACGAGCAGTACTTC. This gives the protein CATYNTGTGSYEQYF.

This clonotype came up many times. This chain links TRBV28 with TRBJ2-7; 7 bases align to TRBD2. Germline CDR1 reads MDHEN; CDR2 reads SYDVKM. The CDR3 runs to 14 residues. V dropped 2 bases and J dropped 4; count of bases not matched to a gene: 5. In nucleotides, the CDR3 is TGTGCCAGCAGTTTAGCGGGAGCTGGGTACGAGCAGTACTTC. It yields the protein CASSLAGAGYEQYF.

This clonotype came up a few times. The rearrangement links TRBV11-1 to TRBJ2-7; either TRBD1 or TRBD2 may fit D (5 bases each). Germline CDR1 reads SGHAT; CDR2 reads FQDESV (reference sequence). This CDR3 spans 18 amino acids. Between the trimmed V and J ends, which lost 5 bases and 3 bases, there was a span of 26 bases. The CDR3, as DNA: TGTGCCAGCAGCGGACACGACATCCCCCAACGGGATGGCTACGAGCAGTACTTC. This encodes CASSGHDIPQRDGYEQYF.

This clonotype showed up many times. A junction end diverges from the germline sequence, so it may reflect a read error. This chain uses TRBV5-1 with TRBJ2-1; no reliable D call. The CDR3 totals 12 residues. Germline-derived CDR1 and CDR2 are SGHRS and YFSETQ. The CDR3 nucleotides read TGTGCCAGCAGTACAGCTTACAATGAGCAGTTCTTC. This encodes CASSTAYNEQFF.

By frequency in the sample, this clonotype is medium-sized. The chain is built from TRBV6-2 or TRBV6-3 and TRBJ2-1; D may correspond to TRBD1 or TRBD2 (5 bases each). CDR1 is MNHEY and CDR2 is SVGEGT in the germline V gene. The CDR3 loop spans 22 amino acids. Trimming removed 2 bases from V and 7 bases from J, with 36 bases in between. The CDR3 DNA reads as TGTGCCAGCAGTTACCCAAACAGACAGTTTTGGGGAGCCGTAGAGGGGTGGAATGAGCAGTTCTTC. Residues: CASSYPNRQFWGAVEGWNEQFF.

The rearrangement uses TRBV20-1 and TRBJ1-5; a possible D gene is TRBD1 (5 bases). CDR1 DFQATT and CDR2 SNEGSKA come from the germline V gene (reference sequence). V lost 3 bases and J 3 bases, leaving 27 bases between the germline ends. This CDR3 is built from 19 residues. CDR3: CSASSAAGGTLATNQPQHF. The DNA for the CDR3 is TGCAGTGCTAGTTCGGCGGCGGGGGGGACCCTAGCTACCAATCAGCCCCAGCATTTT.

This clonotype was found many times. The chain joins TRBV5-6 to TRBJ2-3; D call uncertain. Germline V gene sequence: CDR1 SGHDT, CDR2 YYEEEE. There are 13 residues in the CDR3. V lost 5 bases and J 1 base, leaving 8 bases between the germline ends. The CDR3 loop reads CASRVVGTDTQYF. The CDR3 bases are TGTGCCAGCAGGGTCGTTGGCACAGATACGCAGTATTTT.

This chain connects TRBV19 to TRBJ2-1, with 7 bases matching TRBD2. Trimming removed 6 bases from V and 7 bases from J; junction bases left unmatched: 12. Germline CDR1 LNHDA, CDR2 SQIVND (reference sequence). This CDR3 comprises 15 residues. CDR3: CASSDRQTSSNEQFF. The DNA of the CDR3 is TGTGCCAGTAGCGACCGACAGACTAGCTCGAATGAGCAGTTCTTC. The full variable domain, rest sourced from reference TRBV19 and TRBJ2-1, is DGGITQSPKYLFRKEGQNVTLSCEQNLNHDAMYWYRQDPGQGLRLIYYSQIVNDFQKGDIAEGYSVSREKKESFPLTVTSAQKNPTAFYLCASSDRQTSSNEQFFGPGTRLTVL.

V and J are TRBV4-3 and TRBJ2-7, with D unresolved. The V end was cut by 0 bases, the J end by 7 bases, with 7 bases between. Germline CDR1 reads LGHNA; CDR2 reads YSLEER. The CDR3 is 12 amino acids. The CDR3 coding sequence is TGCGCCAGCAGCCAAGATGGTGGGGAGCAGTACTTC. Translated, it gives CASSQDGGEQYF.

At least ten counts were recorded for this clonotype. The chain carries TRBV4-1 and TRBJ1-1; D perhaps matches TRBD1 (5 bases). V lost 2 bases to trimming and J lost 1 base, with 11 bases between them. The CDR3 loop spans 15 amino acids. Per germline, CDR1 MGHRA and CDR2 YSYEKL. The CDR3 nucleotides read TGCGCCAGCAGCCAACCTAGCCAGGGGAACACTGAAGCTTTCTTT. Translation gives CASSQPSQGNTEAFF.

This clonotype was recorded a few times. V and J are TRBV6-5 and TRBJ2-7; D unresolved. Germline CDR1 is MNHEY and CDR2 is SVGAGI. The CDR3 extends over 13 amino acids. V lost 2 bases and J 4 bases, leaving 9 bases between the germline ends. The CDR3 DNA follows: TGTGCCAGCAGTTACCCGGGTGAATACGAGCAGTACTTC. Translated: CASSYPGEYEQYF.